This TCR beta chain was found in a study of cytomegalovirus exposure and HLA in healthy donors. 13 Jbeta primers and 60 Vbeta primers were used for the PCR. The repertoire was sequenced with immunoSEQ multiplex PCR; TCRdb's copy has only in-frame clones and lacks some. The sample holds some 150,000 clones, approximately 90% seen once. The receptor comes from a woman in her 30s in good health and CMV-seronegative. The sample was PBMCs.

This CDR3 is CASSYSIGASGNTIYF. CDR3 DNA: TGTGCCAGCAGTTACTCGATTGGGGCGTCGGGAAACACCATATATTTT. The rearrangement joins TRBV6-5 to TRBJ1-3, with a possible D match to TRBD1 (5 bases). Trimming cost V 0 bases and J 4 bases, with 13 bases left between them. CDR1 MNHEY and CDR2 SVGAGI come from the germline V gene. The CDR3 is 16 amino acids.